This entry describes one T cell receptor beta chain. The antigen remains unidentified. This sample stems from a study of cytomegalovirus exposure and HLA in healthy donors. Study results and limitations: In a later analysis, V- and J-gene trimming of beta chains associated with a DCLRE1C missense variant, replicated independently.

The PCR contained 60 Vbeta and 13 Jbeta primers. Using immunoSEQ multiplex PCR, the repertoire was profiled, and TCRdb retains in-frame clones only, with some absent. The repertoire table contains roughly 220,000 clones. CDR3 length equals 11 residues. V shed 5 bases and J shed 5 bases, with 6 bases lying between them. Germline V gives CDR1 SGHAT, CDR2 FQNNGV. The sequence derives from a girl under 10 years old in good health and CMV-seropositive. The chain carries TRBV11-2 and TRBJ2-5; the D is unclear. Sequenced input: PBMCs. Written as DNA, the CDR3 is TGTGCCAGCAGCCCCCGGGAGACCCAGTACTTC. It is translated as CASSPRETQYF.